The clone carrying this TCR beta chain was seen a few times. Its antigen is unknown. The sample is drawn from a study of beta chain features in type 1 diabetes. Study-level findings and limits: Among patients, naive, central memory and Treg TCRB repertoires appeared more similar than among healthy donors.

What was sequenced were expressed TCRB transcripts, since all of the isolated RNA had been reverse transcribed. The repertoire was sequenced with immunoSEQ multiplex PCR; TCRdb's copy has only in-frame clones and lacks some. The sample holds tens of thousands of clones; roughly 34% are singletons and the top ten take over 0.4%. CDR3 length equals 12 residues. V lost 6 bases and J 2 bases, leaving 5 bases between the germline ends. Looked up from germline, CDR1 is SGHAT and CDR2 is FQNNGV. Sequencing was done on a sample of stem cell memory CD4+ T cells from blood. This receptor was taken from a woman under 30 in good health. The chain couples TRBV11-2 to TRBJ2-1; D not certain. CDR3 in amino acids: CASSPTYNEQFF. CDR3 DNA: TGTGCCAGCAGTCCTACCTACAATGAGCAGTTCTTC.